This T cell receptor (beta chain) was captured by sequencing in a study of cytomegalovirus exposure and HLA in healthy donors. The PCR was carried out with 60 Vbeta primers and 13 Jbeta primers. The assay was immunoSEQ multiplex PCR, and TCRdb's table has in-frame clones only and misses some. The sample lists about 96,000 clones; around 85% were seen once. This clone was detected a few times. Its matching antigen is unknown. General study findings and limits: Productive rates of about 87% or about 30% were seen for most TCR beta V segments in an earlier analysis.

The sequence derives from a man aged 25-40 years in good health and CMV-seronegative. Sequenced input: PBMCs.

This CDR3 reads CASSQKSQGRWEQFF. The DNA of the CDR3 is TGTGCCAGCAGCCAAAAGAGTCAGGGGAGATGGGAGCAGTTCTTC. This chain uses TRBV5-4 with TRBJ2-1; perhaps TRBD1 as D (6 bases). Trimming removed 4 bases from V and 10 bases from J, with 21 bases in between. CDR3 length: 15 amino acids. The germline CDR1 and CDR2 sequences are SGHNT and YYREEE (reference sequence).